The 21 T cell receptor beta chains reported below all come from one sample, sequenced in a study of T-cell memory formation after mild COVID-19. Using its own MiXCR run on the 5' RACE reads, TCRdb lists one record per CDR3 protein. The sample yields about 360,000 distinct CDR3 sequences, approximately 15% seen once. Material for sequencing was PBMCs or a T cell subset sorted from them (not recorded which). The receptor source for this set is a young man who had mild COVID-19 (a few samples of this study predate the infection). Cell type and time point are not known.

CDR3 DNA sequence: TGTGCCATCAGCTACATAGCGGGGGGTAACAATGAGCAGTTCTTC. This gives the protein CAISYIAGGNNEQFF. The gene calls are TRBV10-3 and TRBJ2-1, with 10 positions matching TRBD2. Trimming removed 6 bases from V and 5 bases from J; junction bases left unmatched: 7. Germline assignment: CDR1 ENHRY and CDR2 SYGVKD. The CDR3 spans 15 residues.

The V call is TRBV29-1, the J call TRBJ2-1; TRBD1 aligns across 12 bases. This CDR3 is 14 amino acids long. Germline loops: CDR1 SQVTM, CDR2 ANQGSEA. J lost 7 bases, V lost 6 bases, and 7 bases had no gene match. DNA for the CDR3: TGCAGCGTCACGGGACAGGGGGCGGGTAATGAGCAGTTCTTC. Translating it yields CSVTGQGAGNEQFF.

This clonotype was recorded at least ten times. The V gene is TRBV7-2, the J gene TRBJ2-3; TRBD2 agrees at 7 bases. Germline V gene sequence: CDR1 SGHTA, CDR2 FQGNSA. The CDR3 is 15 amino acids. The ends lost 3 bases at V and 3 bases at J; junction bases unmatched: 6. This CDR3 is CASSLSRGLTDTQYF. The CDR3 region has the DNA TGTGCCAGCAGCTTGTCGCGGGGGTTGACAGATACGCAGTATTTT.

Only a few counts were recorded for this clonotype. V gene TRBV19 combines with J gene TRBJ2-5; perhaps TRBD1 as D (5 bases). The CDR3 is 13 amino acids. V dropped 9 bases and J dropped 2 bases, with 13 bases sitting between them. Germline V gene sequence: CDR1 LNHDA, CDR2 SQIVND (reference sequence). The CDR3 DNA sequence: TGTGCCAGCTCCGTGACAGATCAAGAGACCCAGTACTTC. Residues: CASSVTDQETQYF.

This clonotype came up a few times. The rearrangement uses TRBV20-1 and TRBJ2-5; 7 bases line up with TRBD1. Germline assignment: CDR1 DFQATT and CDR2 SNEGSKA (reference sequence). Trimming cost V 6 bases and J 2 bases; bases outside gene matches: 15. The CDR3 has 16 amino acids. The CDR3 DNA reads TGCAGTGCCGATCGAGAAGGGGGCGCGAGGCAAGAGACCCAGTACTTC. This translates into CSADREGGARQETQYF.

This clonotype was observed a handful of times. The genes are TRBV18 and TRBJ1-1, with D tentatively TRBD1 (5 bases). The CDR3 loop spans 14 amino acids. The germline CDR1 and CDR2 sequences are KGHSH and LQKENI. The V end was cut by 0 bases, the J end by 7 bases, with 12 bases between. The DNA for the CDR3 is TGTGCCAGCTCACCACCAACTTGGGGGAGTGAAGCTTTCTTT. Translation: CASSPPTWGSEAFF.

CDR3 in amino acids: CASNMGQGPGELFF. CDR3 DNA: TGCGCCAGCAACATGGGACAGGGTCCCGGGGAGCTGTTTTTT. This chain joins TRBV5-1 and TRBJ2-2; 9 bases agree with TRBD1. Germline CDR1 SGHRS, CDR2 YFSETQ. V was clipped by 6 bases and J by 6 bases; unmatched bases: 6. There are 14 residues in the CDR3.

This clonotype ranks as medium-sized. The chain links TRBV9 to TRBJ1-1, with no clear D. CDR1 is SGDLS and CDR2 is YYNGEE in the germline V gene. V lost 0 bases and J lost 4, with 7 bases in between. The CDR3 has 13 amino acids. CDR3 in DNA: TGTGCCAGCAGCGTAGGGACGGGCACTGAAGCTTTCTTT. Translated: CASSVGTGTEAFF.

This chain links TRBV7-9 with TRBJ2-1; D is possibly TRBD1 (6 bases). The germline CDR1 and CDR2 sequences are SEHNR and FQNEAQ (reference sequence). The CDR3 covers 16 residues. V lost 3 bases to trimming and J lost 3 bases, with 15 bases between them. The CDR3: CASSLGRTAYYNEQFF. For the CDR3, the DNA is TGTGCCAGCAGCTTGGGTAGGACAGCCTACTACAATGAGCAGTTCTTC.

J is TRBJ2-3 and V is TRBV9; 12 positions match TRBD1. The CDR3 loop spans 17 amino acids. Per germline, CDR1 SGDLS and CDR2 YYNGEE. The ends lost 2 bases at V and 1 base at J; junction bases unmatched: 5. The CDR3 bases are TGTGCCAGCAGCGTGGGACAGGGGGCTGTCGGCACAGATACGCAGTATTTT. Translated, it gives CASSVGQGAVGTDTQYF.

This clonotype appeared a few times. The rearrangement uses TRBV7-9 and TRBJ1-2; D is undetermined. Germline V lookup: CDR1 SEHNR, CDR2 FQNEAQ (reference sequence). Trimming shortened V by 1 base and J by 5 bases, and 17 bases separated the two germline ends. CDR3 length: 16 amino acids. The CDR3 DNA is TGTGCCAGCAGCTTAGGAGGGAATTCATTGATTTATGGCTACACCTTC. Residues: CASSLGGNSLIYGYTF.

V gene TRBV18 combines with J gene TRBJ1-5; D remains unclear. The ends were cut back, 6 bases at V and 8 bases at J, with 14 bases in the middle. The CDR3 is made up of 13 amino acids. Germline loops: CDR1 KGHSH, CDR2 LQKENI. The CDR3 sequence: CASSTGPREPQHF. In nucleotides, the CDR3 is TGTGCCAGCTCGACCGGGCCAAGGGAGCCCCAGCATTTT.

The gene calls are TRBV21-1 and TRBJ1-2; the table's D call, TRBD1, was not checked against the DNA. TRBV21-1 corresponds to a pseudogene. CDR3 length equals 14 residues. The CDR3 spells CASSPLGGARGYTF. CDR3 in DNA: TGTGCCAGCAGCCCCCTGGGGGGGGCGCGTGGCTACACCTTC.

This clonotype was seen a handful of times. This rearrangement joins TRBV7-3 to TRBJ1-3; D not resolved. This CDR3 is 16 amino acids long. Germline values: CDR1 SGHTA, CDR2 FQGTGA. Trimming pared 2 bases from V and 0 bases from J, leaving 11 bases between. Written as DNA, the CDR3 is TGTGCCAGCAGCTTAGATGGAATCAACTCTGGAAACACCATATATTTT. It specifies CASSLDGINSGNTIYF.

This chain connects TRBV7-3 to TRBJ1-1; D unresolved. Trimming cost V 6 bases and J 7 bases, with 21 bases left between them. The germline CDR1 and CDR2 sequences are SGHTA and FQGTGA. This CDR3 region has 15 residues. As DNA, the CDR3 is TGTGCCAGCAGGGGGATCAGGAACCGGGCCGGTGAAGCTTTCTTT. Translation: CASRGIRNRAGEAFF.

This clonotype was seen once. This chain links TRBV5-1 with TRBJ2-7; 8 bases match TRBD1. Looked up from germline, CDR1 is SGHRS and CDR2 is YFSETQ. The junction had 9 bases not matched to a gene; V was cut back by 5 bases and J by 2 bases. This CDR3 is built from 15 residues. The CDR3 DNA sequence: TGCGCCAGCAGACCCGGACAGGGAGTCCCCTACGAGCAGTACTTC. Translating it yields CASRPGQGVPYEQYF.

This chain links TRBV5-1 with TRBJ1-1; D is ambiguous. Between the trimmed V and J ends, which lost 0 bases and 2 bases, there was a span of 8 bases. Germline V gives CDR1 SGHRS, CDR2 YFSETQ. The CDR3 runs 14 residues. CDR3: CASSLEGPNTEAFF. The CDR3 DNA follows: TGCGCCAGCAGCTTGGAAGGACCCAACACTGAAGCTTTCTTT. The whole variable domain, remainder taken from reference TRBV5-1 and TRBJ1-1, is KAGVTQTPRYLIKTRGQQVTLSCSPISGHRSVSWYQQTPGQGLQFLFEYFSETQRNKGNFPGRFSGRQFSNSRSEMNVSTLELGDSALYLCASSLEGPNTEAFFGQGTRLTVV.

This clonotype was counted between two and nine times. V usage is TRBV12-3 or TRBV12-4 and J usage is TRBJ2-7, with a possible D match to TRBD1 (5 bases). The CDR3 spans 12 residues. V was clipped by 6 bases and J by 5 bases, with 11 bases between them. CDR3: CASSPIRDEQYV. In nucleotides, the CDR3 is TGTGCCAGCAGCCCGATCAGGGACGAGCAGTACGTC.

This clonotype was counted a few times. J is TRBJ1-1 and V is TRBV6-1; perhaps TRBD1 as D (5 bases). V lost 7 bases and J lost 3, with 27 bases in between. The germline gives CDR1 MNHNS, CDR2 SASEGT. This CDR3 contains 18 residues. The CDR3 sequence is CASTWGGRGIGVDTEAFF. In DNA form, the CDR3 reads TGTGCCAGCACGTGGGGAGGCCGGGGGATTGGGGTAGACACTGAAGCTTTCTTT.

This clonotype was counted a few times. V gene TRBV4-1 combines with J gene TRBJ2-5; no clear D gene. Germline CDR1 reads MGHRA; CDR2 reads YSYEKL. The CDR3 consists of 14 residues. V was pared by 1 base and J by 7 bases, with 13 bases between. CDR3 sequence (DNA): TGCGCCAGCAGCCAAGGCACATCCGTTGGGACCCAGTACTTC. It translates to CASSQGTSVGTQYF.

In this sample, this clonotype turned up a few times. V gene TRBV7-9 combines with J gene TRBJ1-1; D uncertain. V lost 1 base, J lost 6 bases, and 9 bases lay in between. Per germline, CDR1 SEHNR and CDR2 FQNEAQ (reference sequence). This CDR3 is built from 13 residues. The DNA for the CDR3 is TGTGCCAGCAGCTTAGGTGGGCGTTCTGAAGCTTTCTTT. This codes for CASSLGGRSEAFF.